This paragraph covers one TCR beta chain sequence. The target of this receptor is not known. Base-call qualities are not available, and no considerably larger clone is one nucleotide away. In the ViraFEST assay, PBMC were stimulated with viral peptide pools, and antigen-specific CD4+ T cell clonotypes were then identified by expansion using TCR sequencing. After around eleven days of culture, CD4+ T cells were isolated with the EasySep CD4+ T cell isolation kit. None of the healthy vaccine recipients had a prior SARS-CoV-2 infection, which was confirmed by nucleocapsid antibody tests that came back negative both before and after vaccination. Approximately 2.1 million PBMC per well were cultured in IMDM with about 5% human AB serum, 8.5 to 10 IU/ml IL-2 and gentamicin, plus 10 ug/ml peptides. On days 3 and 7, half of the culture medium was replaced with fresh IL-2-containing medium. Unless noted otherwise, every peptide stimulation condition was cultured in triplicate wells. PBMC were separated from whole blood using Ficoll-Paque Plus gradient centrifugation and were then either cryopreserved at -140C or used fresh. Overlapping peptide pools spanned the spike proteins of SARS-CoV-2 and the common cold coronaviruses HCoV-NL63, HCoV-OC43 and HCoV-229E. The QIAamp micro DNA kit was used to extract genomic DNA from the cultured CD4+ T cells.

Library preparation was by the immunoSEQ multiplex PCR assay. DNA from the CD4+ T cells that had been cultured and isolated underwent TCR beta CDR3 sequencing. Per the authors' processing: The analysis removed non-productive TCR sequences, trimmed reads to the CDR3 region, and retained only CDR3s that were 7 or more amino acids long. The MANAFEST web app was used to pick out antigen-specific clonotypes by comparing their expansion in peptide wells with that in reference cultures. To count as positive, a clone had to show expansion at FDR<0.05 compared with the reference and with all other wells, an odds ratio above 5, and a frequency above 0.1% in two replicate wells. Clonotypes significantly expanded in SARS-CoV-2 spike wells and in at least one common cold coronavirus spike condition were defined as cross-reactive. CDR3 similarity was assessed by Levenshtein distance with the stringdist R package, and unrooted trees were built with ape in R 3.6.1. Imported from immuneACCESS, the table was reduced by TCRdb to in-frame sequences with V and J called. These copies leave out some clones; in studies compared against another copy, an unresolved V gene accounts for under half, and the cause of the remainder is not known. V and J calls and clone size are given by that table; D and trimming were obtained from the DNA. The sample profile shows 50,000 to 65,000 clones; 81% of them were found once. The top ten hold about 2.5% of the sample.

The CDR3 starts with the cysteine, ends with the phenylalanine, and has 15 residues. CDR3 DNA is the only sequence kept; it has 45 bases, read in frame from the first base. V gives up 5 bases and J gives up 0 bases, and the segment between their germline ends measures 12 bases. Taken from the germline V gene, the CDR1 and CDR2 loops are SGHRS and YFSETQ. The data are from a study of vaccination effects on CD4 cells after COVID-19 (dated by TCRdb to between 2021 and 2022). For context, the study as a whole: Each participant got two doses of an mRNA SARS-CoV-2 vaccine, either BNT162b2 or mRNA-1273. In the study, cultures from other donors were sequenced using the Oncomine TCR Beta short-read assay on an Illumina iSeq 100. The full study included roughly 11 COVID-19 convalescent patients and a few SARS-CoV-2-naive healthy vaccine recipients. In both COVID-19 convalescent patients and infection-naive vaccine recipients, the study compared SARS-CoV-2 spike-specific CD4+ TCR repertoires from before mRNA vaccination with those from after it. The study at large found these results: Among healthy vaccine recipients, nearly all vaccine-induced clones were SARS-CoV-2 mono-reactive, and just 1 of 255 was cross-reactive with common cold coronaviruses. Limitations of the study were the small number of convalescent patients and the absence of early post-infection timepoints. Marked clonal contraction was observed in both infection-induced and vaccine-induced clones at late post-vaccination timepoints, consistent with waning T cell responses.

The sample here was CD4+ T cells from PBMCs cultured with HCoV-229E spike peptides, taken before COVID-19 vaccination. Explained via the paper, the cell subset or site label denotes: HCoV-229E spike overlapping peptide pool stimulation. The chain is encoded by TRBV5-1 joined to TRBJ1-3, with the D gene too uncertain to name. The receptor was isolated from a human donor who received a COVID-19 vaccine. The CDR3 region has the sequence CASSQDGNSGNTIYF. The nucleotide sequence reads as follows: TGCGCCAGCAGTCAGGACGGCAACTCTGGAAACACCATATATTTT.